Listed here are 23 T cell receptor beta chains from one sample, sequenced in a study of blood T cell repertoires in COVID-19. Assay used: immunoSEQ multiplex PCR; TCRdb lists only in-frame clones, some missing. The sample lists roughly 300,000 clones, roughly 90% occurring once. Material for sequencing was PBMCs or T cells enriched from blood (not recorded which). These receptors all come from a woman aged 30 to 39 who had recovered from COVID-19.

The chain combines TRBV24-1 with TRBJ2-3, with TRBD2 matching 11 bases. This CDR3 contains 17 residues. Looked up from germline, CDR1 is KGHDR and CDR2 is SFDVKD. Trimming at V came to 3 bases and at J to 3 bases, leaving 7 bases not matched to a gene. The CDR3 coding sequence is TGTGCCACCAGTGATCCCACGATAGCGGGAGGGACAGATACGCAGTATTTT. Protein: CATSDPTIAGGTDTQYF.

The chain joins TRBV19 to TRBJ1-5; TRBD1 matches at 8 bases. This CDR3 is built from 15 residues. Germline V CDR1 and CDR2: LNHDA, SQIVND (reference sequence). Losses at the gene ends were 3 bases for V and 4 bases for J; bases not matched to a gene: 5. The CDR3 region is CASSIQGARNQPQHF. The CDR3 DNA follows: TGTGCCAGTAGTATTCAGGGGGCTAGGAATCAGCCCCAGCATTTT.

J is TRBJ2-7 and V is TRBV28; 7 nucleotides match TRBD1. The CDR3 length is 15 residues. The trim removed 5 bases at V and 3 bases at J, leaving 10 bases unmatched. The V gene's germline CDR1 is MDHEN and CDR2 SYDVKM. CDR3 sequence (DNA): TGTGCCAGCAGTCCCAAACAGGGGACAGTCTACGAGCAGTACTTC. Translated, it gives CASSPKQGTVYEQYF.

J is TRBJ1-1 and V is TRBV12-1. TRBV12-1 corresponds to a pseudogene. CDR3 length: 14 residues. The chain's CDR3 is CASSQGLADTEAFF. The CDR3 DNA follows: TGTGCCAGCAGCCAGGGATTAGCGGACACTGAAGCTTTCTTT.

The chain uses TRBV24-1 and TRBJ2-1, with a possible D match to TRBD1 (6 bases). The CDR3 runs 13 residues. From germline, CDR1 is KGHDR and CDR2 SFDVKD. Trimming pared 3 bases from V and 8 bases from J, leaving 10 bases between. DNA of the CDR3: TGTGCCACCAGTGATCCAACAGGGTATGAGCAGTTCTTC. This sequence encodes CATSDPTGYEQFF.

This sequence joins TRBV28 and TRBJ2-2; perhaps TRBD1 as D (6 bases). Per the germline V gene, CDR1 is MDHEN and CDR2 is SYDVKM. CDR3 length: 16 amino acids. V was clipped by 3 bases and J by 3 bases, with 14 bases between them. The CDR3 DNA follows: TGTGCCAGCAGTTTGCTAGGGGGACCCGACACCGGGGAGCTGTTTTTT. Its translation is CASSLLGGPDTGELFF.

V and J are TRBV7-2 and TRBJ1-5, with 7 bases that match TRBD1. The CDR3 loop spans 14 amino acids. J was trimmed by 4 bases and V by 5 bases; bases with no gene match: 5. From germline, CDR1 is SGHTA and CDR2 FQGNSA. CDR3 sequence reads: CASSQRQGNQPQHF. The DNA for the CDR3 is TGTGCCAGCAGCCAAAGACAGGGTAATCAGCCCCAGCATTTT.

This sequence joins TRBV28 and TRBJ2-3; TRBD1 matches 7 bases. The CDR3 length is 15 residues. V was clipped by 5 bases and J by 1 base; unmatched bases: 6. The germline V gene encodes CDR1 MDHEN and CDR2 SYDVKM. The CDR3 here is CASSTTGDGTDTQYF. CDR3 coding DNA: TGTGCCAGCAGTACAACAGGGGATGGCACAGATACGCAGTATTTT.

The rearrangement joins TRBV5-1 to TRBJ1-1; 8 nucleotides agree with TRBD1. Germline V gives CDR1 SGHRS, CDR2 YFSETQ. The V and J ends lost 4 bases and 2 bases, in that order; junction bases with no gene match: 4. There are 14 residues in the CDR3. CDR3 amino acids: CASSQGAGNTEAFF. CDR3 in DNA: TGCGCCAGCAGCCAGGGGGCCGGAAACACTGAAGCTTTCTTT.

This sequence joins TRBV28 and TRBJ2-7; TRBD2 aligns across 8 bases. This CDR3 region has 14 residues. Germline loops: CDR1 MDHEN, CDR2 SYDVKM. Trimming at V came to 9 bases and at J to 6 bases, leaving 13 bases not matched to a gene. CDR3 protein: CASRQSGLVREQYF. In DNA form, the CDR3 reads TGTGCCAGTAGACAGTCGGGACTAGTCCGCGAGCAGTACTTC. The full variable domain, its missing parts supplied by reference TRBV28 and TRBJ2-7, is DVKVTQSSRYLVKRTGEKVFLECVQDMDHENMFWYRQDPGLGLRLIYFSYDVKMKEKGDIPEGYSVSREKKERFSLILESASTNQTSMYLCASRQSGLVREQYFGPGTRLTVT.

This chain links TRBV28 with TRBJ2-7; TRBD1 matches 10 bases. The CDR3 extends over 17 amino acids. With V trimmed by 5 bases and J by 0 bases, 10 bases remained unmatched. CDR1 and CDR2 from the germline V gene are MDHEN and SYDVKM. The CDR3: CASSLPRQGAHSYEQYF. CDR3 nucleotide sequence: TGTGCCAGCAGTCTCCCGCGACAGGGGGCGCACTCCTACGAGCAGTACTTC.

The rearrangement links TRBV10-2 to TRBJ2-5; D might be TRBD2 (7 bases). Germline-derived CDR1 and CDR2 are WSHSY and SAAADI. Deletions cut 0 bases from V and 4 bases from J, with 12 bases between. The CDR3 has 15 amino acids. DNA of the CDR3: TGCGCCAGCAGTGAGTCGAGGGGGAGGGTAGAGACCCAGTACTTC. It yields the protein CASSESRGRVETQYF.

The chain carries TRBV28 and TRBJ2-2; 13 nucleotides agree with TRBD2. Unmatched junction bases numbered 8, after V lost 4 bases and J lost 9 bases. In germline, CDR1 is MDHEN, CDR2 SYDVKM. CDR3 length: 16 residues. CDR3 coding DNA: TGTGCCAGCAGTTCTGTACGGACTAGCGGGAGTTGGGAGCTGTTTTTT. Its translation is CASSSVRTSGSWELFF.

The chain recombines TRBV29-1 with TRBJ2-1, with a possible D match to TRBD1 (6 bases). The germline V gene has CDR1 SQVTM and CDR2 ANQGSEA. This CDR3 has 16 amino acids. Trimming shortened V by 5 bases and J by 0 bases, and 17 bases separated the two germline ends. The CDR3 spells CSVLTNDRSSYNEQFF. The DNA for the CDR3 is TGCAGCGTTTTAACCAACGACAGGAGCTCCTACAATGAGCAGTTCTTC.

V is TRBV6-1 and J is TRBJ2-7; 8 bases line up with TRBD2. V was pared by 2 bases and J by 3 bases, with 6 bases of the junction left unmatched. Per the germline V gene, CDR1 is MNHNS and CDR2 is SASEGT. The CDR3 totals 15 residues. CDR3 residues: CASSEKLAGGYEQYF. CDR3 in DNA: TGTGCCAGCAGTGAAAAACTTGCGGGAGGCTACGAGCAGTACTTC.

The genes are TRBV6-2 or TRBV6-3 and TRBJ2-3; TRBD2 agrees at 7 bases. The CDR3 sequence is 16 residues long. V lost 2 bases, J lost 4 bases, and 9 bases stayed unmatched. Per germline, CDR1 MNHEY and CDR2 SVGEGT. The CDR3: CASSYPTSVYSDTQYF. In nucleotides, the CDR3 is TGTGCCAGCAGTTACCCTACTAGCGTTTATTCAGATACGCAGTATTTT.

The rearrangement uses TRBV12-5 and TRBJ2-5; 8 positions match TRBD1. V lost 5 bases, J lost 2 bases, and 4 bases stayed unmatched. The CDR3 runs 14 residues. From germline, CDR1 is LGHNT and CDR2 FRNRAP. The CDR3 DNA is TGTGCTAGTGGTATCGGGACAGGACAAGAGACCCAGTACTTC. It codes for CASGIGTGQETQYF.

The CDR3 spells CAWSPGQGNNEQFF. CDR3 bases: TGTGCCTGGAGCCCGGGACAGGGAAACAATGAGCAGTTCTTC. The V gene is TRBV30, the J gene TRBJ2-1; 9 bases line up with TRBD1. This CDR3 has 14 amino acids. With 3 bases clipped from V and 5 bases from J, the junction kept 5 bases outside the gene matches. Germline CDR1 is GTSNPN and CDR2 is SVGIG (reference sequence).

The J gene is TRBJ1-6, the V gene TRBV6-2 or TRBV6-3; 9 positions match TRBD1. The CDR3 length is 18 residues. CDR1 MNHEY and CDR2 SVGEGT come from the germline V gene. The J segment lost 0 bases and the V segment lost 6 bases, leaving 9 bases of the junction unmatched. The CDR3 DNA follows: TGTGCCAGCAGCTTCGACAGGGGGAGAGTCTCCTATAATTCACCCCTCCACTTT. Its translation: CASSFDRGRVSYNSPLHF.

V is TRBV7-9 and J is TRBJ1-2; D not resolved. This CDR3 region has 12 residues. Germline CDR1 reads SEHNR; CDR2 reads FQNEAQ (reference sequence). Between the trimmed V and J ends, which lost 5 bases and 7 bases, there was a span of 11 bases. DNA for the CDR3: TGTGCCAGCAGCCGCCCGGGAGGTGGCTACACCTTC. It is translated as CASSRPGGGYTF. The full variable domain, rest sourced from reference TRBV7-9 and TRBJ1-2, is DTGVSQNPRHKITKRGQNVTFRCDPISEHNRLYWYRQTLGQGPEFLTYFQNEAQLEKSRLLSDRFSAERPKGSFSTLEIQRTEQGDSAMYLCASSRPGGGYTFGSGTRLTVV.

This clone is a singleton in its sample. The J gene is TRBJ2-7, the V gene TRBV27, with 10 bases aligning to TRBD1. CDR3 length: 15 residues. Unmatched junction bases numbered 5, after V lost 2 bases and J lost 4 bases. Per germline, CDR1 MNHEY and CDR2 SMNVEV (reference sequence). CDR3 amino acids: CASSLRGQGTYEQYF. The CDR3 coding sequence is TGTGCCAGCAGTTTAAGGGGACAGGGGACATACGAGCAGTACTTC.

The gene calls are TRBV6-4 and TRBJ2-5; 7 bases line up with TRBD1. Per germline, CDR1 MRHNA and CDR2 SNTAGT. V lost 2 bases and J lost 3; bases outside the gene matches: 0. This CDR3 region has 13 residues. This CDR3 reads CASSDGTEETQYF. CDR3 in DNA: TGTGCCAGCAGTGACGGGACAGAAGAGACCCAGTACTTC.

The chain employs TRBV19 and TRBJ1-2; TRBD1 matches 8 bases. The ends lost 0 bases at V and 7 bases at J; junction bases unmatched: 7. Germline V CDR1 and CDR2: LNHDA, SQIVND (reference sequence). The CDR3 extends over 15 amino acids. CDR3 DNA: TGTGCCAGTAGTATAGACTTCAGGGGGCTGGGTGGCTACACCTTC. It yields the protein CASSIDFRGLGGYTF. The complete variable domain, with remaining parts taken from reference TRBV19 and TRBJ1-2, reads DGGITQSPKYLFRKEGQNVTLSCEQNLNHDAMYWYRQDPGQGLRLIYYSQIVNDFQKGDIAEGYSVSREKKESFPLTVTSAQKNPTAFYLCASSIDFRGLGGYTFGSGTRLTVV.